Below, 27 T cell receptor beta chains from the same sample are listed, as sequenced in a study of blood T cells in healthy people across ages. Then a second PCR, running about 6 to 12 cycles, was carried out with a sample-barcoded 5' primer and a J-beta primer mix. One entry per CDR3 protein, called by TCRdb with MiXCR from the 5' RACE reads. Found here are about 1.5 million distinct CDR3 sequences, under 55% of them singletons; the top ten hold about 3.8%. Sequences were obtained from blood. Receptors originate from a woman aged 18 to 35 in good health.

The J gene is TRBJ1-1, the V gene TRBV4-1, with TRBD1 as a possible D gene (5 bases). The germline V gene has CDR1 MGHRA and CDR2 YSYEKL. V was shortened by 1 base and J by 2 bases, with 11 bases between the two germline ends. This CDR3 has 15 residues. The CDR3 bases are TGCGCCAGCAGCCAAGCTCAGGGCGGAAACACTGAAGCTTTCTTT. Its protein is CASSQAQGGNTEAFF.

The chain carries TRBV5-1 and TRBJ2-1; D gene uncertain. The J call is uncertain, as TRBJ2-7 better fits the DNA end. This CDR3 has 16 amino acids. The germline V gene has CDR1 SGHRS and CDR2 YFSETQ. The CDR3 DNA reads TGCGCCAGCAGCTATCTTGGGATATCTTCCTACAATGAGCAGTACTTC. It translates to CASSYLGISSYNEQYF.

The chain links TRBV29-1 to TRBJ1-1; unclear D gene. The CDR3 has 12 residues. Germline CDR1 is SQVTM and CDR2 is ANQGSEA. CDR3 sequence (DNA): TGCAACGCCGCGGGAAAGAACACTGAAGCTTTCTTT. As protein: CNAAGKNTEAFF. The full variable domain, in which reference TRBV29-1 and TRBJ1-1 provide the parts outside the CDR3, is SAVISQKPSRDICQRGTSLTIQCQVDSQVTMMFWYRQQPGQSLTLIATANQGSEATYESGFVIDKFPISRPNLTFSTLTVSNMSPEDSSIYLCNAAGKNTEAFFGQGTRLTVV.

The chain employs TRBV27 and TRBJ2-1, with D perhaps matching TRBD2 (6 bases). The germline V gene encodes CDR1 MNHEY and CDR2 SMNVEV (reference sequence). The CDR3 consists of 17 residues. The V end lost 4 bases, the J end lost 0 bases, and 16 bases lay between the germline ends. DNA for the CDR3: TGTGCCAGCAGTTCGCCGGGGGTTCGGAGCTCCTACAATGAGCAGTTCTTC. Its protein product is CASSSPGVRSSYNEQFF.

The rearrangement uses TRBV20-1 and TRBJ2-7; D unresolved. This CDR3 is built from 12 residues. V lost 0 bases to trimming and J lost 6 bases, with 9 bases between them. Germline lookup yields CDR1 DFQATT and CDR2 SNEGSKA (reference sequence). CDR3 sequence: CSARDDRGEQYF. CDR3 DNA: TGCAGTGCTAGAGACGACCGTGGCGAGCAGTACTTC.

The chain uses TRBV12-3 or TRBV12-4 and TRBJ2-3, with 8 nucleotides matching TRBD2. Trimming cost V 3 bases and J 11 bases; bases outside gene matches: 10. The CDR3 contains 14 residues. The CDR3 DNA follows: TGTGCCAGCAGTTTCGGGGGGGCCGGAGATGTGCAGTATTTT. Its protein is CASSFGGAGDVQYF.

The J gene is TRBJ1-2, the V gene TRBV7-8; no firm D call. CDR1 is SGHVS, CDR2 FQNEAQ, per germline. Deletions cut 1 base from V and 8 bases from J, with 20 bases between. This CDR3 is 16 amino acids long. The CDR3 spells CASSLGRSIGLGGYTF. Here the CDR3 DNA reads TGTGCCAGCAGCTTAGGGCGTTCGATTGGTTTAGGGGGCTACACCTTC.

The chain carries TRBV6-6 and TRBJ1-2, with a weak D call TRBD1 (6 bases). The CDR3 is 16 amino acids. The ends were cut back, 0 bases at V and 4 bases at J, with 15 bases in the middle. The germline CDR1 and CDR2 sequences are MNHNY and SVGAGI (reference sequence). The CDR3 loop reads CASSYSGTQGAYGYTF. The CDR3 DNA is TGTGCCAGCAGTTACTCGGGGACACAGGGTGCCTATGGCTACACCTTC.

The V gene is TRBV9, the J gene TRBJ1-1, with D possibly being TRBD1 (5 bases). This CDR3 spans 15 amino acids. From germline, CDR1 is SGDLS and CDR2 YYNGEE. V was shortened by 0 bases and J by 2 bases, with 11 bases between the two germline ends. CDR3 nucleotide sequence: TGTGCCAGCAGCGTAGGTTCGCAGGGCAACACTGAAGCTTTCTTT. Its protein is CASSVGSQGNTEAFF.

The chain combines TRBV20-1 with TRBJ1-1; a possible D gene is TRBD1 (6 bases). The germline CDR1 and CDR2 sequences are DFQATT and SNEGSKA (reference sequence). V lost 1 base, J lost 8 bases, and 23 bases lay in between. CDR3 length equals 16 residues. CDR3 amino acids: CSARGPGDIGVGEAFF. CDR3 in DNA: TGCAGTGCTAGAGGTCCGGGGGACATAGGTGTGGGGGAAGCTTTCTTT.

The chain combines TRBV28 with TRBJ1-1; D not certain. The CDR3 loop spans 13 amino acids. V lost 3 bases and J lost 5, with 10 bases in between. The V gene's germline CDR1 is MDHEN and CDR2 SYDVKM. The CDR3 spells CASSFHEGTEAFF. The CDR3 DNA reads as TGTGCCAGCAGTTTCCATGAGGGAACTGAAGCTTTCTTT.

Note on this clonotype: A much larger clonotype is one base distant, so this may be a read error. This sequence joins TRBV4-1 and TRBJ1-2, with D uncertain. Germline CDR1 is MGHRA and CDR2 is YSYEKL. The CDR3 runs 14 residues. As DNA, the CDR3 is TGCGCCAGCGGCCAAGACGGACTGTGGTATGGCTACACCTTC. Residues: CASGQDGLWYGYTF.

This sequence joins TRBV12-3 or TRBV12-4 and TRBJ1-5; D gene unclear. V was trimmed by 2 bases and J by 1 base, leaving 9 bases between them. This CDR3 has 15 amino acids. CDR3 DNA sequence: TGTGCCAGCAGTTTAAACCCGGACAGCAATCAGCCCCAGCATTTT. Protein product: CASSLNPDSNQPQHF.

V usage is TRBV20-1 and J usage is TRBJ2-7; 8 bases are shared with TRBD1. V lost 6 bases to trimming and J lost 6 bases; unmatched junction nucleotides: 4. Looked up from germline, CDR1 is DFQATT and CDR2 is SNEGSKA (reference sequence). The CDR3 consists of 11 residues. The CDR3 bases are TGCAGTGCAACGACAGGGGTCGAGCAGTACTTC. Protein sequence: CSATTGVEQYF.

This clonotype was detected only a few times. This rearrangement joins TRBV7-6 to TRBJ2-7; D is undetermined. Germline assignment: CDR1 SGHVS and CDR2 FNYEAQ. The CDR3 runs to 14 residues. V lost 5 bases and J 6 bases, leaving 17 bases between the germline ends. For the CDR3, the DNA is TGTGCCAGCAGCGCATTAAAGTCAACGGTCGAGCAGTACTTC. It specifies CASSALKSTVEQYF. The whole variable domain, remainder taken from reference TRBV7-6 and TRBJ2-7, is GAGVSQSPRYKVTKRGQDVALRCDPISGHVSLYWYRQALGQGPEFLTYFNYEAQQDKSGLPNDRFSAERPEGSISTLTIQRTEQRDSAMYRCASSALKSTVEQYFGPGTRLTVT.

The chain combines TRBV20-1 with TRBJ2-7; D is uncertain. The V end was cut by 7 bases, the J end by 4 bases, with 14 bases between. Germline CDR1 is DFQATT and CDR2 is SNEGSKA (reference sequence). There are 12 residues in the CDR3. Written as DNA, the CDR3 is TGCAGTGGAAGTAGCCCGCAGTACGAGCAGTACTTC. It specifies CSGSSPQYEQYF.

This clonotype turned up a few times. The CDR3, as DNA: TGCAGCGTTGGGGTCTTGGAGACCCAGTACTTC. This sequence encodes CSVGVLETQYF. This chain joins TRBV29-1 and TRBJ2-5; no clear D. Germline V gene lookup returns CDR1 SQVTM and CDR2 ANQGSEA. CDR3 length equals 11 residues. V lost 4 bases and J 5 bases, leaving 8 bases between the germline ends.

The V call is TRBV20-1, the J call TRBJ1-5, with D possibly matching TRBD1 (6 bases). V lost 1 base and J 0 bases, leaving 13 bases between the germline ends. The CDR3 has 16 amino acids. Germline CDR1 reads DFQATT; CDR2 reads SNEGSKA (reference sequence). In nucleotides, the CDR3 is TGCAGTGCTAGAGGCGGAGGGGGGGTTAGCAATCAGCCCCAGCATTTT. Protein sequence: CSARGGGGVSNQPQHF.

The rearrangement joins TRBV28 to TRBJ2-7; D may correspond to TRBD1 or TRBD2 (5 bases each). V was cut by 5 bases and J by 8 bases, with 13 bases left in between. Germline V gene lookup returns CDR1 MDHEN and CDR2 SYDVKM. The CDR3 sequence is 12 residues long. CDR3 amino acids: CASSTRREQQYF. In DNA, the CDR3 is TGTGCCAGCAGTACCCGCAGGGAGCAGCAGTACTTC.

The V call is TRBV6-5, the J call TRBJ2-7; 7 nucleotides agree with TRBD1. The CDR3 totals 15 residues. J lost 0 bases, V lost 2 bases, and 4 bases had no gene match. Looked up from germline, CDR1 is MNHEY and CDR2 is SVGAGI. CDR3: CASSYTGQSSYEQYF. The DNA of the CDR3 is TGTGCCAGCAGTTACACGGGACAGAGCTCCTACGAGCAGTACTTC.

This clonotype was counted a few times. The chain joins TRBV2 to TRBJ2-7; no definite D call. The CDR3 totals 16 residues. With 3 bases removed from V and 0 bases from J, the gap between germline ends came to 15 bases. Germline-derived CDR1 and CDR2 are SNHLY and FYNNEI. The DNA of the CDR3 is TGTGCCAGCAGTGAGGGGTGGGCCCTAAACTCCTACGAGCAGTACTTC. This codes for CASSEGWALNSYEQYF.

The table lists this clonotype with many counts. J is TRBJ2-3 and V is TRBV9; TRBD2 aligns across 9 bases. Germline loops: CDR1 SGDLS, CDR2 YYNGEE. The CDR3 length is 16 residues. Unmatched junction bases numbered 8, after V lost 4 bases and J lost 2 bases. The CDR3 DNA is TGTGCCAGCAGCTCCGGGACTAGCAGTTCCACAGATACGCAGTATTTT. Translation: CASSSGTSSSTDTQYF. Based on the CDR3 plus reference TRBV9 and TRBJ2-3, the full variable domain is DSGVTQTPKHLITATGQRVTLRCSPRSGDLSVYWYQQSLDQGLQFLIQYYNGEERAKGNILERFSAQQFPDLHSELNLSSLELGDSALYFCASSSGTSSSTDTQYFGPGTRLTVL.

This clonotype was seen a few times. This chain links TRBV11-2 with TRBJ2-1; TRBD1 might be the D (5 bases). Trimming removed 1 base from V and 5 bases from J, with 9 bases in between. The germline gives CDR1 SGHAT, CDR2 FQNNGV. The CDR3 is made up of 14 amino acids. CDR3 sequence reads: CASSLGQQNNEQFF. The CDR3 DNA sequence: TGTGCCAGCAGCTTAGGACAGCAAAACAATGAGCAGTTCTTC. Variable domain in full (rest from reference TRBV11-2 and TRBJ2-1): EAGVAQSPRYKIIEKRQSVAFWCNPISGHATLYWYQQILGQGPKLLIQFQNNGVVDDSQLPKDRFSAERLKGVDSTLKIQPAKLEDSAVYLCASSLGQQNNEQFFGPGTRLTVL.

With respect to this clonotype: One end of the junction fails to match germline, which may point to a read error. V gene TRBV7-2 combines with J gene TRBJ1-1, with D uncertain. Germline CDR1 reads SGHTA; CDR2 reads FQGNSA. The CDR3 runs to 13 residues. The CDR3 DNA reads TGTGCCAGCAGCTTAGTGGGTGCCACTGGAGCTTTCTTT. It translates to CASSLVGATGAFF.

Regarding this clonotype: A much larger clonotype is one base distant, so this may be a read error. For the CDR3, the DNA is TGTGCCAACAGCCAGGAGACAGGCTACGAGCAGTACTTC. This gives the protein CANSQETGYEQYF. J is TRBJ2-5 and V is TRBV14; D is perhaps TRBD1 (6 bases). The end of the DNA aligns better with TRBJ2-7, so the J call may be wrong. The CDR3 length is 13 residues. Germline loops: CDR1 SGHDN, CDR2 FVKESK.

There are a few counts of this clonotype. The chain carries TRBV4-3 and TRBJ2-7; D unclear. The CDR3 runs to 15 residues. Trimming took off 1 base at V and 3 bases at J, with 13 bases between the two ends. Germline V lookup: CDR1 LGHNA, CDR2 YSLEER. CDR3: CASSQVVAKIYEQYF. The CDR3 DNA sequence: TGCGCCAGCAGCCAAGTTGTAGCAAAAATCTACGAGCAGTACTTC.

This clonotype turned up a few times. V gene TRBV4-2 combines with J gene TRBJ2-4; D remains unclear. Trimming removed 1 base from V and 8 bases from J, with 9 bases in between. This CDR3 has 13 residues. Germline assignment: CDR1 LGHNA and CDR2 YNFKEQ. Here the CDR3 DNA reads TGTGCCAGCAGCCAAGGCTCAGGAGACATTCAGTACTTC. It specifies CASSQGSGDIQYF.